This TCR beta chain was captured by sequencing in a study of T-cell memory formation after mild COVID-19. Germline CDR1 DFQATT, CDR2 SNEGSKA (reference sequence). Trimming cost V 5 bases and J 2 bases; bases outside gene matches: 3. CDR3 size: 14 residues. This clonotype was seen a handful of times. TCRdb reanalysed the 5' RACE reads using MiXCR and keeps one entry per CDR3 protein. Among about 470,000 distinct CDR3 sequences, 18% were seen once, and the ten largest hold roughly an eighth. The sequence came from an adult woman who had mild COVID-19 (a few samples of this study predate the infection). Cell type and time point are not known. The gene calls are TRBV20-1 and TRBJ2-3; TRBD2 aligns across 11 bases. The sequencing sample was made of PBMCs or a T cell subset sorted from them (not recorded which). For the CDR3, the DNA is TGCAGTGCTTTGACTAGCGGGGTCACAGATACGCAGTATTTT. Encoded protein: CSALTSGVTDTQYF.